A single sample gave rise to the 21 T cell receptor beta chains below, sequenced in a study of human T cells and chemical hapten exposure. Within the library, unique molecular identifiers were attached to each individual cDNA molecule. TCRdb re-called the reads with MiXCR, one entry per CDR3 protein. Seen here are 95,000 to 150,000 distinct CDR3 sequences, approximately 9% observed once, and the top ten hold 1.1% to 1.5%. It was unfractionated whole blood from which total RNA was extracted. Specimen: whole blood. The origin of the receptors is a human donor in good health. Some clones in this sample may be carry-over from other donors' samples.

The chain links TRBV7-9 to TRBJ2-3; D is possibly TRBD2 (5 bases). The V gene lost 5 bases and the J gene lost 2 bases, with 14 bases spanning the gap. The CDR3 extends over 15 amino acids. CDR1 SEHNR and CDR2 FQNEAQ come from the germline V gene (reference sequence). The CDR3 region is CASSKMSGNTDTQYF. CDR3 sequence (DNA): TGTGCCAGCAGCAAGATGAGCGGAAACACAGATACGCAGTATTTT.

V is TRBV6-5 and J is TRBJ1-6; TRBD1 agrees at 7 bases. V dropped 4 bases and J dropped 7; count of bases not matched to a gene: 1. Germline assignment: CDR1 MNHEY and CDR2 SVGAGI. The CDR3 has 13 residues. In DNA, the CDR3 is TGTGCCAGCAGTTCGACAGGGAATTCACCCCTCCACTTT. Protein: CASSSTGNSPLHF.

A few counts support this clonotype. The chain's CDR3 is CAISVGDRIDEQYF. The CDR3 DNA reads TGTGCCATCAGTGTGGGGGACAGGATCGACGAGCAGTACTTC. The V call is TRBV10-3, the J call TRBJ2-7; 8 nucleotides agree with TRBD1. Germline CDR1 is ENHRY and CDR2 is SYGVKD. The length of the CDR3 is 14 residues. V trimming: 4 bases; J trimming: 5 bases; junction bases outside the gene matches: 7.

In its sample, this clonotype was seen once. The V call is TRBV12-5, the J call TRBJ2-1; TRBD2 matches at 8 bases. This CDR3 is built from 15 residues. Trimming removed 6 bases from V and 12 bases from J; junction bases left unmatched: 16. Per the germline V gene, CDR1 is LGHNT and CDR2 is FRNRAP. The CDR3 DNA reads TGTGCTAGTGGCTCATACTCACGGGAGGGATGGGCGCAGTTCTTC. Protein sequence: CASGSYSREGWAQFF.

The chain combines TRBV27 with TRBJ2-7; 8 nucleotides match TRBD1. Germline assignment: CDR1 MNHEY and CDR2 SMNVEV (reference sequence). CDR3 length: 13 amino acids. The V segment lost 5 bases and the J segment 4 bases; nucleotides outside the gene matches: 4. The CDR3 DNA is TGTGCCAGCAGTATAGGGACAGGTTACGAGCAGTACTTC. Its protein is CASSIGTGYEQYF.

This clonotype was counted ten times or more. The V and J genes are TRBV5-6 and TRBJ1-2; D call uncertain. V was trimmed by 1 base and J by 7 bases, leaving 11 bases between them. Germline-derived CDR1 and CDR2 are SGHDT and YYEEEE. The CDR3 has 13 amino acids. CDR3 DNA sequence: TGTGCCAGCAGCTTGTGGGGATTGGTTGGCTACACCTTC. Its protein product is CASSLWGLVGYTF. Combining the CDR3 with reference TRBV5-6 and TRBJ1-2 gives the whole variable domain DAGVTQSPTHLIKTRGQQVTLRCSPKSGHDTVSWYQQALGQGPQFIFQYYEEEERQRGNFPDRFSGHQFPNYSSELNVNALLLGDSALYLCASSLWGLVGYTFGSGTRLTVV.

This clonotype was detected ten times or more. Here the CDR3 reads CASSFDEGAFF. The CDR3 region has the DNA TGTGCCAGCAGCTTCGATGAGGGAGCTTTCTTT. The rearrangement uses TRBV7-9 and TRBJ1-1, with D uncertain. Trimming cost V 3 bases and J 10 bases, with 9 bases left between them. This CDR3 comprises 11 residues. CDR1 is SEHNR, CDR2 FQNEAQ, per germline (reference sequence).

The chain recombines TRBV4-3 with TRBJ1-3, with D hard to call. The CDR3 length is 17 residues. Germline loops: CDR1 LGHNA, CDR2 YSLEER. V was trimmed by 0 bases and J by 3 bases, leaving 15 bases between them. Written as DNA, the CDR3 is TGCGCCAGCAGCCAAGATTGTGGAGAAGGGATTGGAAACACCATATATTTT. Protein: CASSQDCGEGIGNTIYF.

This chain connects TRBV5-1 to TRBJ2-7; tentatively, D is TRBD2 (5 bases). V dropped 3 bases and J dropped 0 bases, with 10 bases sitting between them. The CDR3 covers 14 residues. CDR1 SGHRS and CDR2 YFSETQ come from the germline V gene. The CDR3 protein is CASSSGLSSYEQYF. The CDR3 coding sequence is TGCGCCAGCAGCTCAGGACTCAGCTCCTACGAGCAGTACTTC.

This clonotype has a handful of counts. The V gene is TRBV12-5, the J gene TRBJ2-3, with TRBD1 matching over 9 bases. V was pared by 4 bases and J by 4 bases, with 9 bases of the junction left unmatched. The V gene's germline CDR1 is LGHNT and CDR2 FRNRAP. The CDR3 totals 16 residues. The CDR3 sequence is CASGSLRDREPDTQYF. The CDR3 DNA reads TGTGCTAGTGGTTCCCTCAGGGACAGGGAGCCAGATACGCAGTATTTT. Full variable domain (missing parts from reference TRBV12-5 and TRBJ2-3): DARVTQTPRHKVTEMGQEVTMRCQPILGHNTVFWYRQTMMQGLELLAYFRNRAPLDDSGMPKDRFSAEMPDATLATLKIQPSEPRDSAVYFCASGSLRDREPDTQYFGPGTRLTVL.

This clonotype was counted ten times or more. The V gene is TRBV30, the J gene TRBJ2-1; possible D gene TRBD1, 6 bases. V was cut by 2 bases and J by 2 bases, with 10 bases left in between. The germline V gene has CDR1 GTSNPN and CDR2 SVGIG (reference sequence). The CDR3 is made up of 14 amino acids. CDR3 bases: TGTGCCTGGAGTCCTGGGGGCCCCTACAATGAGCAGTTCTTC. Encoded protein: CAWSPGGPYNEQFF.

Many counts were recorded for this clonotype. The V gene is TRBV10-3, the J gene TRBJ2-7; 11 nucleotides agree with TRBD2. V shed 0 bases and J 7 bases; nucleotides not matched to a gene: 5. This CDR3 has 15 amino acids. Germline values: CDR1 ENHRY, CDR2 SYGVKD. The DNA of the CDR3 is TGTGCCATCAGTGAGTCGACTAGCGGGACTCTGGAGCAGTACTTC. Protein: CAISESTSGTLEQYF.

This clonotype was recorded a few times. V usage is TRBV27 and J usage is TRBJ1-3; D is unresolved. Germline-derived CDR1 and CDR2 are MNHEY and SMNVEV (reference sequence). There are 13 residues in the CDR3. With 5 bases removed from V and 6 bases from J, the gap between germline ends came to 11 bases. The DNA of the CDR3 is TGTGCCAGCAGTCCGGACCTTGAAAACACCATATATTTT. This sequence encodes CASSPDLENTIYF.

The V call is TRBV5-1, the J call TRBJ2-5, with D perhaps given as TRBD1 or TRBD2 (5 bases each). CDR3 size: 13 residues. The germline CDR1 and CDR2 sequences are SGHRS and YFSETQ. V lost 4 bases, J lost 5 bases, and 12 bases lay in between. CDR3 residues: CASSGTGYETQYF. The CDR3 DNA follows: TGCGCCAGCAGCGGGACGGGGTACGAGACCCAGTACTTC.

This clonotype has only a few counts. The V call is TRBV6-2 or TRBV6-3, the J call TRBJ2-1; 9 nucleotides align to TRBD1. The CDR3 spans 16 residues. Germline V gene data show CDR1 as MNHEY and CDR2 as SVGEGT. With V trimmed by 5 bases and J by 3 bases, 8 bases remained unmatched. CDR3 protein: CASSTLQGAYYNEQFF. CDR3 nucleotides: TGTGCCAGCAGTACCTTACAGGGGGCGTACTACAATGAGCAGTTCTTC.

This clonotype was found a few times. CDR3 DNA: TGTGCCAGCTCACTTCTCGGCATACCGAACACCGGGGAGCTGTTTTTT. This sequence encodes CASSLLGIPNTGELFF. This chain connects TRBV18 to TRBJ2-2; D gene unclear. This CDR3 comprises 16 residues. The germline V gene has CDR1 KGHSH and CDR2 LQKENI. V lost 4 bases, J lost 0 bases, and 12 bases lay in between.

This clonotype was counted between two and nine times. This chain connects TRBV7-9 to TRBJ2-3; D gene ambiguous. V lost 5 bases and J lost 2, with 11 bases in between. This CDR3 is 14 amino acids long. The V gene's germline CDR1 is SEHNR and CDR2 FQNEAQ (reference sequence). The CDR3 loop is CASSTSAPTDTQYF. The CDR3 nucleotides read TGTGCCAGCAGCACCAGTGCCCCCACAGATACGCAGTATTTT.

The chain employs TRBV5-1 and TRBJ1-1, with TRBD1 matching over 10 bases. This CDR3 has 16 residues. Germline V lookup: CDR1 SGHRS, CDR2 YFSETQ. V shed 4 bases and J 1 base; nucleotides not matched to a gene: 7. CDR3 residues: CASSRSGTGENTEAFF. Here the CDR3 DNA reads TGCGCCAGCAGCCGATCCGGGACAGGGGAGAACACTGAAGCTTTCTTT.

The sample holds a few counts of this clonotype. This rearrangement joins TRBV6-1 to TRBJ2-1; D is tentatively TRBD1 or TRBD2 (5 bases each). The CDR3 contains 12 residues. Trimming took 11 bases from V and 4 from J, leaving 12 bases between them. The germline V gene encodes CDR1 MNHNS and CDR2 SASEGT. The CDR3 DNA follows: TGTGCCGGTAGGGGAGCGTACAATGAGCAGTTCTTC. It encodes CAGRGAYNEQFF.

The chain links TRBV6-6 to TRBJ2-7; D perhaps matches TRBD1 (5 bases). CDR1 and CDR2 (germline): MNHNY, SVGAGI (reference sequence). The V end was cut by 6 bases, the J end by 3 bases, with 15 bases between. The CDR3 length is 14 residues. CDR3 DNA: TGTGCCAGCAGGAATTCCAGGGCCGACTACGAGCAGTACTTC. Translating it yields CASRNSRADYEQYF.

This clonotype was seen a few times. The chain joins TRBV4-3 to TRBJ2-3, with 8 bases fitting TRBD2. The trim removed 1 base at V and 7 bases at J, leaving 13 bases unmatched. The CDR3 is 17 residues long. Germline V CDR1 and CDR2: LGHNA, YSLEER. CDR3 in DNA: TGCGCCAGCAGCCAAGCCCCGGGACTAGGGCCCGGTAATACGCAGTATTTT. Translation gives CASSQAPGLGPGNTQYF.